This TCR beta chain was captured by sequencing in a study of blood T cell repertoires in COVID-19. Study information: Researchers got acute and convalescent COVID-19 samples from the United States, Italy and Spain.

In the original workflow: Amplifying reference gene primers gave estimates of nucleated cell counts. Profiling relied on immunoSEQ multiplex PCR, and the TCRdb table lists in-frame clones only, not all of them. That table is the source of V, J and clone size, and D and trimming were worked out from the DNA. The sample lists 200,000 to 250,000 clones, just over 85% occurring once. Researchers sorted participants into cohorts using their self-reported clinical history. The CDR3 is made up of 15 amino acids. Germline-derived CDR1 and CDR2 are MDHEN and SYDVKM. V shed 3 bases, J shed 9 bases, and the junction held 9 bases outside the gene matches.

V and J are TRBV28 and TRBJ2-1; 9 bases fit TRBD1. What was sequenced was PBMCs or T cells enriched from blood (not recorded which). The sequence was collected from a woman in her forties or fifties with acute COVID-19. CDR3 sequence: CASSLHGQGLGEQFF. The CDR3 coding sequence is TGTGCCAGCAGTTTGCACGGACAGGGGCTTGGTGAGCAGTTCTTC.